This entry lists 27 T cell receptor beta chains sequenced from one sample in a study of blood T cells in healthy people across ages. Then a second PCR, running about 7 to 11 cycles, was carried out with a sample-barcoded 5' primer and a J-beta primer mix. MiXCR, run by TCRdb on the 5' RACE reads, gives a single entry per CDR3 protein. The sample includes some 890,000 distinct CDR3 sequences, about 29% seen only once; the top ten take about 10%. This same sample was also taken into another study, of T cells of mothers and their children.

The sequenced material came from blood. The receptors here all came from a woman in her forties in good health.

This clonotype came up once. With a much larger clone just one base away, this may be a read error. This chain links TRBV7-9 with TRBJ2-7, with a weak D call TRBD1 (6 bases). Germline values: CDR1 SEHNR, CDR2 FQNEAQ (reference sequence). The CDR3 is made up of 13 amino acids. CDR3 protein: CANSFYREGEQYF. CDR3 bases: TGTGCCAACAGCTTCTACAGGGAAGGCGAGCAGTACTTC.

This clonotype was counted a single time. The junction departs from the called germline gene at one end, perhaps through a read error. CDR3 region: CACSLEPTAYEQYF. The DNA of the CDR3 is TGTGCCTGCAGCTTAGAACCGACAGCCTACGAGCAGTACTTC. The chain couples TRBV11-2 to TRBJ2-7; TRBD1 is a possible D gene (5 bases). The CDR3 sequence is 14 residues long. Germline CDR1 reads SGHAT; CDR2 reads FQNNGV.

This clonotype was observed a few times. The CDR3 DNA sequence: TGTGCCAGCAGTAGTACAGGGTCGAACACTGAAGCTTTCTTT. It encodes CASSSTGSNTEAFF. V gene TRBV12-3 or TRBV12-4 combines with J gene TRBJ1-1; possible D gene TRBD1, 6 bases. The V end was cut by 5 bases, the J end by 1 base, with 11 bases between. The CDR3 sequence is 14 residues long.

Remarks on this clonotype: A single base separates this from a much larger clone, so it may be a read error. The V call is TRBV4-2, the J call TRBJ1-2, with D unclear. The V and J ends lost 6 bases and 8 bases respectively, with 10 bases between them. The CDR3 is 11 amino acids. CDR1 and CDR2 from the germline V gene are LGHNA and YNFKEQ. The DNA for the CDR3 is TGTGCCAGCAGAGAGACGTCGGGCTACACCTTC. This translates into CASRETSGYTF.

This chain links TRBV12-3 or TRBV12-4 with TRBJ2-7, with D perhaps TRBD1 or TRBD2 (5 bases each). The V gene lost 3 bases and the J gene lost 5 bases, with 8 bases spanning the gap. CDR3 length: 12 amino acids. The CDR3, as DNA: TGTGCCAGCAGTTTCGGGGCCAACGAGCAGTACTTC. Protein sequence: CASSFGANEQYF.

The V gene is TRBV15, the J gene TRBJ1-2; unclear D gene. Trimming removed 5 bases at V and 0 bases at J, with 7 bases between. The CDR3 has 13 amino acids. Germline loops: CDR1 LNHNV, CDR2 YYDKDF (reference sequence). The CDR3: CATSVGPNYGYTF. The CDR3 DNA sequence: TGTGCCACCAGCGTAGGGCCTAACTATGGCTACACCTTC. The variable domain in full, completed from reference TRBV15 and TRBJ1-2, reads DAMVIQNPRYQVTQFGKPVTLSCSQTLNHNVMYWYQQKSSQAPKLLFHYYDKDFNNEADTPDNFQSRRPNTSFCFLDIRSPGLGDTAMYLCATSVGPNYGYTFGSGTRLTVV.

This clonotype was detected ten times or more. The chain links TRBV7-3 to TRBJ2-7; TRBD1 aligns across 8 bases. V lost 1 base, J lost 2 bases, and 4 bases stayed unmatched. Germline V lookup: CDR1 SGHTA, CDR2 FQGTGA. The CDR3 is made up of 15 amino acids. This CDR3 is CASSLRDRPPYEQYF. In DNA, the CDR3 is TGTGCCAGCAGCTTAAGGGACAGGCCTCCCTACGAGCAGTACTTC.

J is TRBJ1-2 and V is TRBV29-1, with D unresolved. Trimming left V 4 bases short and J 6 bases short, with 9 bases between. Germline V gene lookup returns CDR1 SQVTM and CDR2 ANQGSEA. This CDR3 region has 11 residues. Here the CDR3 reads CSVVGLDGYTF. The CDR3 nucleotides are TGCAGCGTTGTGGGTTTGGATGGCTACACCTTC.

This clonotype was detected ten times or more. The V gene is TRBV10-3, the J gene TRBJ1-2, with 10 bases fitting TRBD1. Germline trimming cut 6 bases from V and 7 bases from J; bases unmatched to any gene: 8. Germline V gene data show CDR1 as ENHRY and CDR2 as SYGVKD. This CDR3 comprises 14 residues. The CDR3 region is CAIRDSGTGAGYTF. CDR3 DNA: TGTGCCATCAGGGACTCCGGGACAGGGGCTGGCTACACCTTC.

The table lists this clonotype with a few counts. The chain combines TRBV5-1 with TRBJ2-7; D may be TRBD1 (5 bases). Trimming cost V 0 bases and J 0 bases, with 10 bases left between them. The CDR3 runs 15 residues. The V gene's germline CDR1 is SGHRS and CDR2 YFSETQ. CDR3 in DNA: TGCGCCAGCAGCTTGGGGACATTTAGCTCCTACGAGCAGTACTTC. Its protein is CASSLGTFSSYEQYF.

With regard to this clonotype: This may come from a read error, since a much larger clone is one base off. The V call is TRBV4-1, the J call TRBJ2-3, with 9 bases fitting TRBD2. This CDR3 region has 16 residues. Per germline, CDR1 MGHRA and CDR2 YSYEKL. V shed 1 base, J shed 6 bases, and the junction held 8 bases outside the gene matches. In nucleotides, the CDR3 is TGCGCCAGCAGCCAAGTTCAGAGCGGGGGGTCCGATACGCAGTATTTT. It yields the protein CASSQVQSGGSDTQYF.

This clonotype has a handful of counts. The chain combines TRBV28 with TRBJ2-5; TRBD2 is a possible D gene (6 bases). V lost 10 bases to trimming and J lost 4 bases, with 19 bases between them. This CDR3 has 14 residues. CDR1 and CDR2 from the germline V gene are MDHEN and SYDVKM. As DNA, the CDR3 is TGTGCCACGGGGGTTTCCGCGGTAGGAGAGACCCAGTACTTC. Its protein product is CATGVSAVGETQYF.

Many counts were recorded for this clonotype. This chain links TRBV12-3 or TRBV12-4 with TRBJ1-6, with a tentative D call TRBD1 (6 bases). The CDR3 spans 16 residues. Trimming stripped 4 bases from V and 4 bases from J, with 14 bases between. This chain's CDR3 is CASSWASQGYNSPLHF. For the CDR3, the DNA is TGTGCCAGCAGTTGGGCGTCACAGGGATATAATTCACCCCTCCACTTT.

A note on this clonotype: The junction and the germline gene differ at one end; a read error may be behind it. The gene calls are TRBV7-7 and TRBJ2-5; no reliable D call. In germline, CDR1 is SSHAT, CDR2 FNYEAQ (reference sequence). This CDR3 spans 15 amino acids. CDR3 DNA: TGTGCTAGCAGCTTAAAACCTTCGTCCCAAGAGACCCAGTACTTC. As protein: CASSLKPSSQETQYF.

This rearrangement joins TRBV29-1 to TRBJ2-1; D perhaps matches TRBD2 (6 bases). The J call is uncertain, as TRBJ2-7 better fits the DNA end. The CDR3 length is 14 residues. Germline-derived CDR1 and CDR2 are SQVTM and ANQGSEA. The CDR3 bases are TGCAGCGTGCCCGGGACTTTCTCCTACAATGAGCAGTACTTC. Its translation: CSVPGTFSYNEQYF.

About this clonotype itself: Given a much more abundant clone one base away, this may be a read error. The CDR3 region is CACLWLAGEGFPNEQFF. The CDR3 DNA follows: TGTGCCTGCCTCTGGCTAGCGGGGGAAGGTTTCCCCAATGAGCAGTTCTTC. The gene calls are TRBV30 and TRBJ2-1; 10 positions match TRBD2. The length of the CDR3 is 17 residues. Germline V gene lookup returns CDR1 GTSNPN and CDR2 SVGIG (reference sequence). Trimming at V came to 6 bases and at J to 6 bases, leaving 17 bases not matched to a gene.

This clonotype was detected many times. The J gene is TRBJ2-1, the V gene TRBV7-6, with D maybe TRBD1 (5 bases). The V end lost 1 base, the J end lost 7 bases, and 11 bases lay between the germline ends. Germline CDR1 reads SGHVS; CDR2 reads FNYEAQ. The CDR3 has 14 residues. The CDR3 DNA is TGTGCCAGCAGCTTAGAGGCAGGGTGGAATGAGCAGTTCTTC. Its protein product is CASSLEAGWNEQFF.

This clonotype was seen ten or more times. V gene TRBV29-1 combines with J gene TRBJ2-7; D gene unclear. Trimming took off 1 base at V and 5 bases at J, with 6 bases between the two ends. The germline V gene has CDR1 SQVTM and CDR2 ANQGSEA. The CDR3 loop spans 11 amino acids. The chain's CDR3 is CSVEVGHEQYF. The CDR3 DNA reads TGCAGCGTTGAAGTCGGCCACGAGCAGTACTTC.

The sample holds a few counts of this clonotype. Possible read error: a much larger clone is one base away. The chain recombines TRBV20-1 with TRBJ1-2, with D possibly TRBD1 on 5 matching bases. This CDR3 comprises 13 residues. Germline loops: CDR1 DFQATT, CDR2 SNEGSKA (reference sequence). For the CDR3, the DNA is TGCAGTGCTAGGAGGGGCAACTCGGATGGCCACACCTTC. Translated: CSARRGNSDGHTF.

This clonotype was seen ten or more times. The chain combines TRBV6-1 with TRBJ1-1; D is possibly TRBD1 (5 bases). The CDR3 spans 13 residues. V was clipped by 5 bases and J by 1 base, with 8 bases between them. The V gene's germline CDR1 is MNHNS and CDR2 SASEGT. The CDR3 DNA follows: TGTGCCAGCAGTACCCAGGGGAACACTGAAGCTTTCTTT. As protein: CASSTQGNTEAFF.

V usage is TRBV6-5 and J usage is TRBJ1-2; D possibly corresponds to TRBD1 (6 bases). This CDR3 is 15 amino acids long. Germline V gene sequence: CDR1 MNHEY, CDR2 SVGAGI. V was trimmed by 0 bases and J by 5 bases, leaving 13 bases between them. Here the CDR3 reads CASSYSKGGPYGYTF. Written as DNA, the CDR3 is TGTGCCAGCAGTTACTCGAAGGGGGGTCCTTATGGCTACACCTTC.

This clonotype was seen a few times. This chain's CDR3 is CASSLGRQGATYGYTF. The CDR3 region has the DNA TGTGCCAGCAGCTTAGGAAGGCAGGGGGCGACCTATGGCTACACCTTC. The rearrangement uses TRBV7-8 and TRBJ1-2; 8 bases fit TRBD1. The CDR3 runs to 16 residues. The J segment lost 4 bases and the V segment lost 1 base, leaving 8 bases of the junction unmatched. CDR1 and CDR2 (germline): SGHVS, FQNEAQ.

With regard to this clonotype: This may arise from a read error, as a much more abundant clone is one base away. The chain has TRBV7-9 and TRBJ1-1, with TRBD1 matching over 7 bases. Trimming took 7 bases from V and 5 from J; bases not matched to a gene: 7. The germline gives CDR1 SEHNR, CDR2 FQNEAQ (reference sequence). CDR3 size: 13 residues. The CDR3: CASNLLQGTEAFF. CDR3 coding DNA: TGTGCCAGCAACCTCTTACAGGGGACTGAAGCTTTCTTT.

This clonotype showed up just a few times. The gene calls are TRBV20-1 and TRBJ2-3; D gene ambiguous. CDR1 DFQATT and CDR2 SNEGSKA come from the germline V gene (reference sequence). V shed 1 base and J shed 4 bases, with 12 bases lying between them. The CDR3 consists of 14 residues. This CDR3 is CSARGLPGPDTQYF. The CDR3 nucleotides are TGCAGTGCTAGAGGCCTACCGGGTCCAGATACGCAGTATTTT.

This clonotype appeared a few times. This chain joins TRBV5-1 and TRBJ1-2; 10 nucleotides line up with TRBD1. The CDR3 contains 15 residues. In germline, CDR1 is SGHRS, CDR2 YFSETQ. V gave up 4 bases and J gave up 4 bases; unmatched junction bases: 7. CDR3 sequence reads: CASSGRDRGTYGYTF. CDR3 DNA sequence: TGCGCCAGCAGCGGACGGGACAGGGGAACCTATGGCTACACCTTC.

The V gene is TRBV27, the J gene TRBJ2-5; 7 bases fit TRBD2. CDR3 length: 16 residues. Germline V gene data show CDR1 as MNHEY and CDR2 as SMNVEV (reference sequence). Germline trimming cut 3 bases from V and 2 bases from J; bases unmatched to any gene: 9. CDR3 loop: CASSLTSWGGQETQYF. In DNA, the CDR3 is TGTGCCAGCAGTTTGACCTCATGGGGAGGGCAAGAGACCCAGTACTTC.

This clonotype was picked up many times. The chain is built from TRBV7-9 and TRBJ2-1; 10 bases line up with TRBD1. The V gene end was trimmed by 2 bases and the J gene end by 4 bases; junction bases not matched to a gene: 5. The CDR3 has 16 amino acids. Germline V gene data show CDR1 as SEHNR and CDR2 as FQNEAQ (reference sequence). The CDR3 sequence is CASSLWTGGGYNEQFF. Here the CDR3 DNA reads TGTGCCAGCAGCTTATGGACAGGGGGAGGGTACAATGAGCAGTTCTTC.